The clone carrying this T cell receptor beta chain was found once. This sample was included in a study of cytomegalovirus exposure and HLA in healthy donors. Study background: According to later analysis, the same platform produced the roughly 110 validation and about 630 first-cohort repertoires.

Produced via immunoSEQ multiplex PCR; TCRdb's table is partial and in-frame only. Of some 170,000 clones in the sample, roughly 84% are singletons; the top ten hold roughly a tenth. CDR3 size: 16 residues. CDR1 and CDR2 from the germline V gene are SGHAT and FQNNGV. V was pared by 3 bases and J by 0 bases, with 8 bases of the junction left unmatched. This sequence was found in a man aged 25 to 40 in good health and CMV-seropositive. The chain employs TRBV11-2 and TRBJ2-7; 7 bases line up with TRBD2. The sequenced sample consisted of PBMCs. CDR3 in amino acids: CASSLGGLRVSYEQYF. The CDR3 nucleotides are TGTGCCAGCAGCTTGGGGGGGTTGCGGGTCTCCTACGAGCAGTACTTC.